The 23 T cell receptor beta chains listed next were all sequenced from one sample in a study of blood T cell repertoires in COVID-19. Measured with immunoSEQ multiplex PCR; TCRdb has only the in-frame clones, and not every one. This table has 300,000 or so clones, about 89% appearing once. The sample comprised peripheral blood. The receptors originated from a woman under 40 with COVID-19, enrolled during active disease.

V and J are TRBV5-1 and TRBJ2-1, with 11 bases that match TRBD2. The germline gives CDR1 SGHRS, CDR2 YFSETQ. This CDR3 has 16 residues. The V and J ends lost 4 bases and 3 bases, in that order; junction bases with no gene match: 6. For the CDR3, the DNA is TGCGCCAGCAGCGTCGTTAGCGGGGGGGGCTACAATGAGCAGTTCTTC. This sequence encodes CASSVVSGGGYNEQFF.

The chain recombines TRBV5-6 with TRBJ2-2; 13 bases agree with TRBD2. Unmatched junction bases numbered 13, after V lost 4 bases and J lost 4 bases. The germline V gene encodes CDR1 SGHDT and CDR2 YYEEEE. This CDR3 has 19 residues. In DNA, the CDR3 is TGTGCCAGCAGCACACTTAAACCCGGGACTAGCGGGACCACCGGGGAGCTGTTTTTT. Amino acids: CASSTLKPGTSGTTGELFF.

J is TRBJ2-2 and V is TRBV7-3; D perhaps matches TRBD2 (6 bases). V gave up 5 bases and J gave up 6 bases, with 13 bases separating them. This CDR3 comprises 14 residues. CDR1 is SGHTA, CDR2 FQGTGA, per germline. CDR3 in DNA: TGTGCCAGCAGCGCAACGGGAGTCGCCGGGGAGCTGTTTTTT. This encodes CASSATGVAGELFF.

The rearrangement joins TRBV6-5 to TRBJ2-1, with D possibly matching TRBD2 (6 bases). The germline V gene encodes CDR1 MNHEY and CDR2 SVGAGI. The CDR3 has 14 residues. Trimming stripped 6 bases from V and 5 bases from J, with 14 bases between. The CDR3 is CASRDPGVHNEQFF. DNA of the CDR3: TGTGCCAGCAGGGACCCGGGGGTTCACAATGAGCAGTTCTTC.

This chain connects TRBV19 to TRBJ1-5; TRBD1 agrees at 9 bases. V dropped 4 bases and J dropped 5; count of bases not matched to a gene: 6. Germline CDR1 is LNHDA and CDR2 is SQIVND (reference sequence). The CDR3 runs to 15 residues. CDR3 DNA: TGTGCCAGTAGTACGGACAGGGGACTCTATCAGCCCCAGCATTTT. This codes for CASSTDRGLYQPQHF. The full variable domain, rest sourced from reference TRBV19 and TRBJ1-5, is DGGITQSPKYLFRKEGQNVTLSCEQNLNHDAMYWYRQDPGQGLRLIYYSQIVNDFQKGDIAEGYSVSREKKESFPLTVTSAQKNPTAFYLCASSTDRGLYQPQHFGDGTRLSIL.

The DNA for the CDR3 is TGTGCCAGCAGTGAACCAGGCGGGTTCAACTATAACTATGGCTACACCTTC. Translation gives CASSEPGGFNYNYGYTF. The V and J genes are TRBV6-1 and TRBJ1-2, with D hard to call. Germline-derived CDR1 and CDR2 are MNHNS and SASEGT. The CDR3 is 17 amino acids. Trimming left V 2 bases short and J 1 base short, with 17 bases between.

The gene calls are TRBV5-1 and TRBJ2-3; tentatively, D is TRBD1 (5 bases). Trimming removed 2 bases at V and 3 bases at J, with 13 bases between. This CDR3 region has 15 residues. Germline CDR1 SGHRS, CDR2 YFSETQ. The CDR3 DNA is TGCGCCAGCAGCTTCGACAGCCCTCCGACAGATACGCAGTATTTT. Translating it yields CASSFDSPPTDTQYF.

This CDR3 is CATSPGRGLLNTEAFF. The CDR3 nucleotides are TGTGCCACCAGCCCTGGAAGGGGACTTTTGAACACTGAAGCTTTCTTT. This rearrangement joins TRBV15 to TRBJ1-1; TRBD1 might be the D (5 bases). The ends were cut back, 5 bases at V and 0 bases at J, with 16 bases in the middle. This CDR3 is built from 16 residues. In germline, CDR1 is LNHNV, CDR2 YYDKDF (reference sequence).

The chain uses TRBV2 and TRBJ1-1; D is uncertain. The V end lost 3 bases, the J end lost 4 bases, and 12 bases lay between the germline ends. The CDR3 length is 14 residues. Looked up from germline, CDR1 is SNHLY and CDR2 is FYNNEI. Here the CDR3 DNA reads TGTGCCAGCAGTGACAGGCAGGCGAGCACTGAAGCTTTCTTT. Encoded protein: CASSDRQASTEAFF.

This clone has just a few counts. The V and J genes are TRBV3-1 (or the pseudogene TRBV3-2) and TRBJ1-2; possibly TRBD1 for D (6 bases). The V end lost 0 bases, the J end lost 5 bases, and 7 bases lay between the germline ends. This CDR3 has 13 residues. The germline V gene encodes CDR1 LGHDT and CDR2 YNNKEL (reference sequence). This CDR3 reads CASSQDGQYGYTF. CDR3 in DNA: TGTGCCAGCAGCCAAGATGGACAGTATGGCTACACCTTC.

The genes are TRBV6-5 and TRBJ1-1; a weak D match, TRBD1 (5 bases). V dropped 2 bases and J dropped 4 bases, with 14 bases sitting between them. CDR1 and CDR2 from the germline V gene are MNHEY and SVGAGI. The CDR3 sequence is 15 residues long. CDR3 in amino acids: CASSYPGNKRTEAFF. DNA of the CDR3: TGTGCCAGCAGTTACCCAGGGAACAAGCGCACTGAAGCTTTCTTT.

This clone turned up a few times. The V gene is TRBV7-2, the J gene TRBJ1-5; 10 bases align to TRBD1. The V gene's germline CDR1 is SGHTA and CDR2 FQGNSA. This CDR3 has 13 amino acids. CDR3 nucleotide sequence: TGTGCTACAGGGACAGGGGGCAATCAGCCCCAGCATTTT. This gives the protein CATGTGGNQPQHF.

V gene TRBV6-5 combines with J gene TRBJ2-1, with 7 bases identical to TRBD2. CDR1 MNHEY and CDR2 SVGAGI come from the germline V gene. The CDR3 covers 12 residues. Losses at the gene ends were 6 bases for V and 8 bases for J; bases not matched to a gene: 4. CDR3 nucleotide sequence: TGTGCCAGCAGAAGAGGACTAGATGAGCAGTTCTTC. Protein: CASRRGLDEQFF.

The rearrangement uses TRBV27 and TRBJ1-6, with TRBD1 identical over 9 bases. The J segment lost 5 bases and the V segment lost 5 bases, leaving 10 bases of the junction unmatched. The CDR3 is 17 residues long. Germline loops: CDR1 MNHEY, CDR2 SMNVEV (reference sequence). The CDR3, as DNA: TGTGCCAGCAGTAAACTTCGGGGACAGGGAAATAATTCACCCCTCCACTTT. It is translated as CASSKLRGQGNNSPLHF.

The CDR3 sequence: CASSRTGEETEAFF. In DNA form, the CDR3 reads TGCGCCAGCAGTAGGACAGGGGAGGAAACTGAAGCTTTCTTT. J is TRBJ1-1 and V is TRBV5-1; 9 bases map to TRBD1. The CDR3 contains 14 residues. Germline V gene sequence: CDR1 SGHRS, CDR2 YFSETQ. The V segment lost 5 bases and the J segment 5 bases; nucleotides outside the gene matches: 7.

The rearrangement joins TRBV6-5 to TRBJ1-2, with TRBD1 identical over 8 bases. Germline assignment: CDR1 MNHEY and CDR2 SVGAGI. The CDR3 is made up of 13 amino acids. Trimming removed 6 bases from V and 7 bases from J; junction bases left unmatched: 7. DNA of the CDR3: TGTGCCAGCAGCGCGCGGACAGGGCTTGGCTACACCTTC. Its protein product is CASSARTGLGYTF.

This clone was seen just once. This sequence joins TRBV5-1 and TRBJ1-1; 8 bases agree with TRBD1. Germline CDR1 and CDR2: SGHRS and YFSETQ. The CDR3 spans 15 residues. V was pared by 4 bases and J by 3 bases, with 8 bases of the junction left unmatched. The CDR3 DNA is TGCGCCAGCAGCCCCGGACAGGGAAAGGACACTGAAGCTTTCTTT. It encodes CASSPGQGKDTEAFF.

The rearrangement joins TRBV7-8 to TRBJ2-7, with 8 bases fitting TRBD2. V trimming: 2 bases; J trimming: 2 bases; junction bases outside the gene matches: 2. The CDR3 contains 14 residues. Germline V gene lookup returns CDR1 SGHVS and CDR2 FQNEAQ. The CDR3 coding sequence is TGTGCCAGCAGCTTAAAGACTAGCGCCTACGAGCAGTACTTC. Translating gives CASSLKTSAYEQYF.

The V gene is TRBV18, the J gene TRBJ1-1; no clear D gene. This CDR3 is 15 amino acids long. V was pared by 2 bases and J by 0 bases, with 10 bases between. Germline V lookup: CDR1 KGHSH, CDR2 LQKENI. The CDR3, as DNA: TGTGCCAGCTCACCATCAGGATTCATGAACACTGAAGCTTTCTTT. It specifies CASSPSGFMNTEAFF. Full variable domain (missing parts from reference TRBV18 and TRBJ1-1): NAGVMQNPRHLVRRRGQEARLRCSPMKGHSHVYWYRQLPEEGLKFMVYLQKENIIDESGMPKERFSAEFPKEGPSILRIQQVVRGDSAAYFCASSPSGFMNTEAFFGQGTRLTVV.

J is TRBJ1-5 and V is TRBV2; no firm D call. CDR1 SNHLY and CDR2 FYNNEI come from the germline V gene. The ends were cut back, 5 bases at V and 0 bases at J, with 8 bases in the middle. This CDR3 is 14 amino acids long. This CDR3 reads CASSQVYSNQPQHF. The CDR3 nucleotides read TGTGCCAGCAGTCAAGTATATAGCAATCAGCCCCAGCATTTT.

This chain connects TRBV2 to TRBJ2-7; D remains ambiguous. The germline gives CDR1 SNHLY, CDR2 FYNNEI. The ends were cut back, 4 bases at V and 6 bases at J, with 10 bases in the middle. The CDR3 runs to 12 residues. The CDR3 DNA reads TGTGCCAGCAGTGGAAGCTACCGCGAGCAGTACTTC. It is translated as CASSGSYREQYF.

The V and J genes are TRBV29-1 and TRBJ2-5; 9 positions agree with TRBD2. V shed 0 bases and J 9 bases; nucleotides not matched to a gene: 14. The CDR3 consists of 16 residues. Germline V gene data show CDR1 as SQVTM and CDR2 as ANQGSEA. The CDR3 DNA is TGCAGCGTTGAAGATCCAGCTACTAGCGGGCTGTGGGCCCAGTACTTC. It translates to CSVEDPATSGLWAQYF.

This clone was picked up one time. The genes are TRBV2 and TRBJ1-5, with no clear D. Germline CDR1 reads SNHLY; CDR2 reads FYNNEI. The CDR3 has 15 amino acids. Trimming removed 3 bases at V and 0 bases at J, with 9 bases between. The CDR3 loop is CASSDPGYSNQPQHF. CDR3 nucleotide sequence: TGTGCCAGCAGTGATCCGGGTTATAGCAATCAGCCCCAGCATTTT.